This T cell receptor beta chain comes out of a study of blood T cells in healthy people across ages. This CDR3 contains 18 residues. Trimming left V 0 bases short and J 0 bases short, with 16 bases between. CDR1 is SGHRS and CDR2 is YFSETQ in the germline V gene. Broader study findings: The study lacked donor CMV status, which possibly confounded expanded clonotype changes. More naive CD4+ cells and higher diversity marked long-lived donors relative to aged donors.

Regarding this clonotype: Antigen: not known.

Together with a sample-barcoded 5' primer, a J-beta primer mix was included in a second PCR lasting roughly 6 to 12 cycles. Each of the samples gave a minimum of 2.5 million paired-end reads that contained CDR3. MiXCR was run by TCRdb on the 5' RACE reads, yielding one entry per CDR3 protein. Of over 700,000 distinct CDR3 sequences detected, roughly 50% appear once; the ten largest clones hold roughly 40%. Sequenced: blood. This chain joins TRBV5-1 and TRBJ2-1, with TRBD1 as a possible D gene (6 bases). The TCR originated in a man of 80 years or more in good health. The CDR3 DNA sequence: TGCGCCAGCAGCTTGGAGCCCGACAGGAAACCCTCCTACAATGAGCAGTTCTTC. Its translation: CASSLEPDRKPSYNEQFF.